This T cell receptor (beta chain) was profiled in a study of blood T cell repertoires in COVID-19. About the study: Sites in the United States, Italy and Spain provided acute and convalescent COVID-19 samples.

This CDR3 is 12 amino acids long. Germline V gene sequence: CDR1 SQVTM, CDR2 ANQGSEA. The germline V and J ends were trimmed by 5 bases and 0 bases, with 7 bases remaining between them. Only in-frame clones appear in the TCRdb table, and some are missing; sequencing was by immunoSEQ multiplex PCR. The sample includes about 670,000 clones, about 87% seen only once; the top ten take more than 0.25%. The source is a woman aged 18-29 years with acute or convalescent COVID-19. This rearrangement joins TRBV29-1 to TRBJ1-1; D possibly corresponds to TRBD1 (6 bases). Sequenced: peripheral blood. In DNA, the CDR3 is TGCAGCGTTAGACAGGTGAACACTGAAGCTTTCTTT. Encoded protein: CSVRQVNTEAFF.